What follows are 22 T cell receptor beta chains derived from one specimen sequenced in a study of cytomegalovirus exposure and HLA in healthy donors. The PCR made use of 60 Vbeta and 13 Jbeta primers. Only in-frame clones appear in the TCRdb table, and some are missing; sequencing was by immunoSEQ multiplex PCR. The sample has around 140,000 clones, 80% seen once. The sample consisted of PBMCs. Source of these receptors: a man between 40 and 49 years old in good health and CMV-seronegative.

This chain joins TRBV4-3 and TRBJ2-2; D might be TRBD2 (5 bases). Germline values: CDR1 LGHNA, CDR2 YSLEER. Trimming left V 4 bases short and J 9 bases short, with 15 bases between. The CDR3 covers 14 residues. This CDR3 reads CASSLSWVTRELFF. CDR3 nucleotides: TGCGCCAGCAGCCTCTCGTGGGTGACTAGGGAGCTGTTTTTT.

This clone was seen only once. Different DNA sequences within this sample yield the same CDR3. The chain recombines TRBV15 with TRBJ1-1, with 7 bases identical to TRBD1. Trimming took 0 bases from V and 3 from J; bases not matched to a gene: 7. This CDR3 region has 16 residues. Germline V lookup: CDR1 LNHNV, CDR2 YYDKDF (reference sequence). The CDR3 DNA reads as TGTGCCACCAGCAGAGACTACAGGGGTTCGGACACTGAAGCTTTCTTT. This encodes CATSRDYRGSDTEAFF.

V and J are TRBV7-9 and TRBJ1-2; weak D call: TRBD1 (5 bases). The germline gives CDR1 SEHNR, CDR2 FQNEAQ (reference sequence). The CDR3 contains 13 residues. Trimming removed 5 bases from V and 2 bases from J, with 9 bases in between. CDR3 residues: CASSPGANYGYTF. The DNA for the CDR3 is TGTGCCAGCAGCCCTGGGGCGAACTATGGCTACACCTTC.

The chain links TRBV5-1 to TRBJ2-7; D perhaps matches TRBD1 (6 bases). This CDR3 has 13 residues. Germline V CDR1 and CDR2: SGHRS, YFSETQ. V was cut by 4 bases and J by 4 bases, with 12 bases left in between. The CDR3 loop reads CASSLDSLYEQYF. The CDR3 nucleotides read TGCGCCAGCAGCCTGGACAGCCTTTACGAGCAGTACTTC.

There are a few counts of this clone. The chain has TRBV5-1 and TRBJ1-6; TRBD1 agrees at 9 bases. This CDR3 is built from 17 residues. V was clipped by 1 base and J by 10 bases; unmatched bases: 12. CDR1 is SGHRS, CDR2 YFSETQ, per germline. The CDR3 DNA reads TGCGCCAGCAGCTTGCTCATCGGGACAGGGAATGGATCACCCCTCCACTTT. Protein: CASSLLIGTGNGSPLHF.

The rearrangement joins TRBV11-2 to TRBJ2-7; perhaps TRBD2 as D (6 bases). Trimming left V 1 base short and J 3 bases short, with 16 bases between. This CDR3 has 16 amino acids. Per the germline V gene, CDR1 is SGHAT and CDR2 is FQNNGV. The CDR3 region is CASSLARDSRYYEQYF. The CDR3 DNA follows: TGTGCCAGCAGCTTAGCCCGGGACTCGAGGTACTACGAGCAGTACTTC.

The V call is TRBV6-1, the J call TRBJ2-2; D remains ambiguous. This CDR3 is built from 13 residues. Per the germline V gene, CDR1 is MNHNS and CDR2 is SASEGT. CDR3 residues: CGLRDINTGELFF. The CDR3, as DNA: TGTGGCTTGAGAGACATTAACACCGGGGAGCTGTTTTTT.

The CDR3 sequence: CATTAGAYEQYF. CDR3 coding DNA: TGTGCCACCACTGCGGGGGCCTACGAGCAGTACTTC. The genes are TRBV28 and TRBJ2-7; 7 bases map to TRBD2. V gave up 10 bases and J gave up 2 bases; unmatched junction bases: 5. This CDR3 has 12 amino acids. CDR1 and CDR2 (germline): MDHEN, SYDVKM.

The J gene is TRBJ2-4, the V gene TRBV25-1, with D unresolved. This CDR3 spans 12 amino acids. Germline values: CDR1 MGHDK, CDR2 SYGVNS. Trimming pared 4 bases from V and 13 bases from J, leaving 14 bases between. The CDR3 reads CASSGITGSQYF. In DNA form, the CDR3 reads TGTGCCAGCAGTGGAATCACCGGTTCACAGTACTTC. Variable domain in full (rest from reference TRBV25-1 and TRBJ2-4): EADIYQTPRYLVIGTGKKITLECSQTMGHDKMYWYQQDPGMELHLIHYSYGVNSTEKGDLSSESTVSRIRTEHFPLTLESARPSHTSQYLCASSGITGSQYFGAGTRLSVL.

The CDR3 loop is CASSQDGQYGYTF. CDR3 nucleotide sequence: TGCGCCAGCAGCCAAGATGGACAGTATGGCTACACCTTC. This sequence joins TRBV4-1 and TRBJ1-2, with a weak D call TRBD1 (6 bases). The CDR3 covers 13 residues. In germline, CDR1 is MGHRA, CDR2 YSYEKL. Deletions cut 0 bases from V and 5 bases from J, with 7 bases between.

The chain recombines TRBV19 with TRBJ1-2, with 9 bases lining up with TRBD1. The germline gives CDR1 LNHDA, CDR2 SQIVND (reference sequence). The trim removed 7 bases at V and 4 bases at J, leaving 4 bases unmatched. The CDR3 totals 13 residues. Here the CDR3 reads CASTTGGIYGYTF. The CDR3 bases are TGTGCCAGTACCACAGGGGGCATCTATGGCTACACCTTC.

The J gene is TRBJ2-7, the V gene TRBV18; possibly TRBD2 for D (5 bases). The germline V gene has CDR1 KGHSH and CDR2 LQKENI. The CDR3 length is 17 residues. V was clipped by 0 bases and J by 3 bases, with 18 bases between them. This CDR3 reads CASSPPGPAKAGYEQYF. CDR3 nucleotides: TGTGCCAGCTCACCACCGGGTCCCGCAAAGGCGGGCTACGAGCAGTACTTC.

The V gene is TRBV7-9, the J gene TRBJ1-4; no firm D call. Per the germline V gene, CDR1 is SEHNR and CDR2 is FQNEAQ (reference sequence). V dropped 0 bases and J dropped 4 bases, with 12 bases sitting between them. The CDR3 has 16 residues. Written as DNA, the CDR3 is TGTGCCAGCAGCTTAGCGGGGAGAAGGGTTAATGAAAAACTGTTTTTT. This gives the protein CASSLAGRRVNEKLFF. The full variable domain, completed using reference TRBV7-9 and TRBJ1-4, is DTGVSQNPRHKITKRGQNVTFRCDPISEHNRLYWYRQTLGQGPEFLTYFQNEAQLEKSRLLSDRFSAERPKGSFSTLEIQRTEQGDSAMYLCASSLAGRRVNEKLFFGSGTQLSVL.

CDR3 sequence reads: CSVRDMKRSGDEQFF. In DNA form, the CDR3 reads TGCAGCGTCCGAGATATGAAGCGGTCGGGCGATGAGCAGTTCTTC. V usage is TRBV29-1 and J usage is TRBJ2-1; D is possibly TRBD2 (5 bases). The CDR3 contains 15 residues. Trimming removed 6 bases at V and 8 bases at J, with 23 bases between. CDR1 is SQVTM, CDR2 ANQGSEA, per germline.

The chain uses TRBV27 and TRBJ1-5, with D possibly being TRBD1 (6 bases). The V gene lost 2 bases and the J gene lost 2 bases, with 10 bases spanning the gap. Germline V gene sequence: CDR1 MNHEY, CDR2 SMNVEV (reference sequence). The CDR3 spans 15 residues. Here the CDR3 DNA reads TGTGCCAGCAGTTTAACAGGGAAGGGCAATCAGCCCCAGCATTTT. Its translation: CASSLTGKGNQPQHF.

The J gene is TRBJ2-2, the V gene TRBV30, with 8 positions matching TRBD2. Germline trimming cut 0 bases from V and 1 base from J; bases unmatched to any gene: 4. The CDR3 sequence is 16 residues long. Germline V gene sequence: CDR1 GTSNPN, CDR2 SVGIG (reference sequence). The CDR3 loop reads CAWSVQRGRNTGELFF. CDR3 bases: TGTGCCTGGAGTGTCCAGCGGGGGCGGAACACCGGGGAGCTGTTTTTT.

This chain links TRBV6-5 with TRBJ2-7, with D possibly matching TRBD1 (6 bases). V lost 9 bases, J lost 7 bases, and 16 bases lay in between. Germline assignment: CDR1 MNHEY and CDR2 SVGAGI. CDR3 size: 12 residues. The CDR3 region has the DNA TGTGCCAGTTGGGGGCGGTCGGGTGAGCAGTACTTC. It specifies CASWGRSGEQYF.

This chain uses TRBV19 with TRBJ1-4; D is unresolved. The CDR3 consists of 15 residues. Germline CDR1 and CDR2: LNHDA and SQIVND (reference sequence). Trimming shortened V by 10 bases and J by 4 bases, and 19 bases separated the two germline ends. The CDR3 is CATPTQSTFNEKLFF. The CDR3 nucleotides are TGTGCCACCCCAACCCAATCCACATTTAATGAAAAACTGTTTTTT.

The V and J genes are TRBV7-2 and TRBJ2-5; D possibly corresponds to TRBD2 (5 bases). In germline, CDR1 is SGHTA, CDR2 FQGNSA. V shed 1 base and J shed 4 bases, with 16 bases lying between them. The CDR3 contains 16 residues. CDR3 in DNA: TGTGCCAGCAGCTTAGTGGCTGCCAGGACTTCAGAGACCCAGTACTTC. It yields the protein CASSLVAARTSETQYF. Full variable domain (missing parts from reference TRBV7-2 and TRBJ2-5): GAGVSQSPSNKVTEKGKDVELRCDPISGHTALYWYRQSLGQGLEFLIYFQGNSAPDKSGLPSDRFSAERTGGSVSTLTIQRTQQEDSAVYLCASSLVAARTSETQYFGPGTRLLVL.

The CDR3 DNA follows: TGTGCCAGCAAACTAGCGGGGGACAACACCGGGGAGCTGTTTTTT. Its translation is CASKLAGDNTGELFF. J is TRBJ2-2 and V is TRBV27; TRBD2 matches 11 bases. Germline V gene lookup returns CDR1 MNHEY and CDR2 SMNVEV (reference sequence). V gave up 7 bases and J gave up 2 bases; unmatched junction bases: 3. The CDR3 consists of 15 residues.

J is TRBJ1-1 and V is TRBV29-1; 9 nucleotides agree with TRBD1. Germline trimming cut 4 bases from V and 5 bases from J; bases unmatched to any gene: 11. Germline values: CDR1 SQVTM, CDR2 ANQGSEA. This CDR3 region has 15 residues. The CDR3: CSVGGGTGMRTEAFF. In DNA form, the CDR3 reads TGCAGCGTTGGGGGGGGGACAGGGATGAGGACTGAAGCTTTCTTT.

In its sample, this clone was seen a few times. The chain has TRBV6-1 and TRBJ2-7; tentatively, D is TRBD1 (5 bases). V was cut by 10 bases and J by 2 bases, with 9 bases left in between. This CDR3 comprises 11 residues. Germline CDR1 is MNHNS and CDR2 is SASEGT. CDR3 sequence: CATDSAYEQYF. DNA for the CDR3: TGTGCCACCGACAGTGCCTACGAGCAGTACTTC.